The next 32 T cell receptor beta chains were all read from a single sample in a study of persistence of HIV-infected CD4 T cells (dated by TCRdb to the early 2020s). For these receptors, no antigen is known. The label giving this sample's treatment or condition can be read as: suppressive antiretroviral therapy. As a nonspecific positive control representing the CD4+ T cell repertoire, cells were stimulated with anti-CD3/anti-CD28 magnetic beads. Responding CD4+ T cells were sorted by upregulation of both CD40 ligand and CD69. The immunoSEQ hsTCRB assay version 4, run in survey mode, was used to sequence TCRbeta repertoires from genomic DNA. As stored in TCRdb, this immuneACCESS dataset retains in-frame rearrangements with V and J assigned. A fraction of the clones does not appear; measured against another copy, unresolved V genes explain less than half of the discrepancy, and the remainder lacks a known reason. The sample table holds under 50,000 clones, of which 85% to 90% were seen once. The ten largest make up about 3.5% of the sample.

The material sequenced was CD4+ T cells sorted from PBMCs after 18-hour stimulation, taken from a patient who received antiretroviral therapy. The cell subset or site label for this specimen denotes: CD40L+CD69+ CD4 T cells responding to anti-CD3/anti-CD28 beads, representing the overall repertoire. These receptors were obtained from an adult woman with HIV who was CMV-seropositive.

This rearrangement joins TRBV7-9 to TRBJ1-5; 8 bases align to TRBD1. Germline V lookup: CDR1 SEHNR, CDR2 FQNEAQ (reference sequence). The CDR3 is 19 amino acids. J was trimmed by 0 bases and V by 5 bases; bases with no gene match: 15. In DNA form, the CDR3 reads TGTGCCAGCAGCCTACGGTGGAACTCAGGGGGCTATAGCAATCAGCCCCAGCATTTT. The encoded protein is CASSLRWNSGGYSNQPQHF.

The chain combines TRBV4-1 with TRBJ2-5, with 11 positions matching TRBD2. Per germline, CDR1 MGHRA and CDR2 YSYEKL. This CDR3 comprises 16 residues. After removal of 3 bases from V and 5 bases from J, the junction contained 8 bases not matched to a gene. The CDR3 DNA follows: TGCGCCAGCAGCCAGGAGAGACTAGCGGGACCGGAGACCCAGTACTTC. Its protein is CASSQERLAGPETQYF.

The rearrangement uses TRBV19 and TRBJ2-2; D perhaps matches TRBD2 (7 bases). The germline gives CDR1 LNHDA, CDR2 SQIVND (reference sequence). The length of the CDR3 is 14 residues. V lost 7 bases, J lost 4 bases, and 13 bases lay in between. CDR3 nucleotides: TGTGCCAGTAAGGGGGGGGATGGCACCGGGGAGCTGTTTTTT. Its protein is CASKGGDGTGELFF.

The J gene is TRBJ2-1, the V gene TRBV7-8, with D unresolved. The ends were cut back, 3 bases at V and 4 bases at J, with 13 bases in the middle. CDR3 length equals 15 residues. Germline CDR1 is SGHVS and CDR2 is FQNEAQ. The CDR3 DNA is TGTGCCAGCAGCTTCGGCCTAGATTCTTACAATGAGCAGTTCTTC. As protein: CASSFGLDSYNEQFF.

This clone has only one observation. The chain links TRBV5-1 to TRBJ1-3; D is unresolved. Germline values: CDR1 SGHRS, CDR2 YFSETQ. Trimming pared 4 bases from V and 3 bases from J, leaving 5 bases between. The CDR3 is made up of 12 amino acids. The CDR3 nucleotides read TGCGCCAGCAGCCCTGATGGAAACACCATATATTTT. Protein product: CASSPDGNTIYF.

The V gene is TRBV7-8, the J gene TRBJ1-6; D ambiguous. The CDR3 is 16 residues long. Germline lookup yields CDR1 SGHVS and CDR2 FQNEAQ. V lost 5 bases to trimming and J lost 5 bases, with 16 bases between them. CDR3: CASSRPPGRNNSPLHF. For the CDR3, the DNA is TGTGCCAGCAGCCGGCCACCCGGCCGAAATAATTCACCCCTCCACTTT.

The chain is built from TRBV7-6 and TRBJ2-5; D remains ambiguous. The CDR3 length is 13 residues. CDR1 and CDR2 (germline): SGHVS, FNYEAQ. With 1 base removed from V and 2 bases from J, the gap between germline ends came to 5 bases. CDR3 DNA sequence: TGTGCCAGCAGCTTAGGTCAGCAAGAGACCCAGTACTTC. Protein: CASSLGQQETQYF.

Only a few counts were recorded for this clone. V is TRBV28 and J is TRBJ1-5; D gene uncertain. CDR3 size: 11 residues. Germline CDR1 MDHEN, CDR2 SYDVKM. Trimming pared 7 bases from V and 7 bases from J, leaving 8 bases between. CDR3: CASMGIQPQHF. Here the CDR3 DNA reads TGTGCCAGCATGGGTATACAGCCCCAGCATTTT. The full variable domain, completed using reference TRBV28 and TRBJ1-5, is DVKVTQSSRYLVKRTGEKVFLECVQDMDHENMFWYRQDPGLGLRLIYFSYDVKMKEKGDIPEGYSVSREKKERFSLILESASTNQTSMYLCASMGIQPQHFGDGTRLSIL.

V usage is TRBV11-3 and J usage is TRBJ2-3; TRBD2 might be the D (5 bases). CDR1 and CDR2 from the germline V gene are SGHNT and YENEEA. Trimming shortened V by 1 base and J by 0 bases, and 11 bases separated the two germline ends. This CDR3 has 16 residues. The CDR3 sequence is CASSLGLTTSTDTQYF. The DNA of the CDR3 is TGTGCCAGCAGCTTAGGACTAACAACCAGCACAGATACGCAGTATTTT.

This clone was observed a few times. The V and J genes are TRBV28 and TRBJ2-7; D remains ambiguous. Germline V gives CDR1 MDHEN, CDR2 SYDVKM. Trimming cost V 3 bases and J 1 base, with 13 bases left between them. The CDR3 spans 15 residues. This chain's CDR3 is CASSFPTGKSYEQYF. The CDR3 DNA is TGTGCCAGCAGTTTCCCGACTGGGAAGTCCTACGAGCAGTACTTC.

The chain uses TRBV29-1 and TRBJ1-1, with D maybe TRBD1 (6 bases). V was pared by 4 bases and J by 0 bases, with 9 bases between. Per germline, CDR1 SQVTM and CDR2 ANQGSEA. CDR3 length: 13 amino acids. The CDR3 is CSVGRDMNTEAFF. In nucleotides, the CDR3 is TGCAGCGTTGGGAGGGACATGAACACTGAAGCTTTCTTT.

The count of this clone is one. The genes are TRBV3-1 (or the pseudogene TRBV3-2) and TRBJ2-1; 7 bases align to TRBD2. Trimming took 0 bases from V and 1 from J; bases not matched to a gene: 6. CDR3 length: 17 amino acids. Per germline, CDR1 LGHDT and CDR2 YNNKEL (reference sequence). CDR3 sequence reads: CASSQDWASGSYNEQFF. In DNA form, the CDR3 reads TGTGCCAGCAGCCAAGATTGGGCTAGCGGTTCCTACAATGAGCAGTTCTTC.

The chain combines TRBV18 with TRBJ2-7; TRBD2 is a possible D gene (5 bases). The CDR3 sequence is 12 residues long. Germline V gives CDR1 KGHSH, CDR2 LQKENI. The V end lost 3 bases, the J end lost 6 bases, and 9 bases lay between the germline ends. The CDR3 region is CASSPGGGEQYF. CDR3 DNA: TGTGCCAGCTCACCCGGAGGCGGCGAGCAGTACTTC.

This clone was observed a handful of times. The V call is TRBV27, the J call TRBJ1-4; TRBD1 aligns across 8 bases. J lost 2 bases, V lost 5 bases, and 4 bases had no gene match. Looked up from germline, CDR1 is MNHEY and CDR2 is SMNVEV (reference sequence). The CDR3 runs to 15 residues. The CDR3 here is CASSPQGATNEKLFF. The CDR3 DNA is TGTGCCAGCAGTCCTCAGGGGGCTACTAATGAAAAACTGTTTTTT.

This sequence joins TRBV10-1 and TRBJ2-2, with 7 bases lining up with TRBD1. This CDR3 contains 15 residues. Per the germline V gene, CDR1 is WNHNN and CDR2 is SYGVQD (reference sequence). The J segment lost 3 bases and the V segment lost 0 bases, leaving 1 base of the junction unmatched. CDR3 amino acids: CASSESRGHTGELFF. The CDR3 DNA sequence: TGCGCCAGCAGTGAGTCAAGGGGGCACACCGGGGAGCTGTTTTTT.

In its sample, this clone was seen once. The chain employs TRBV7-9 and TRBJ2-7; D is unclear. The V end was cut by 2 bases, the J end by 8 bases, with 13 bases between. Germline V lookup: CDR1 SEHNR, CDR2 FQNEAQ (reference sequence). The CDR3 is 13 residues long. The CDR3, as DNA: TGTGCCAGCAGCTTAACCACAACAGATAAGCAGTACTTC. Translating gives CASSLTTTDKQYF. The full variable domain, in which reference TRBV7-9 and TRBJ2-7 provide the parts outside the CDR3, is DTGVSQNPRHKITKRGQNVTFRCDPISEHNRLYWYRQTLGQGPEFLTYFQNEAQLEKSRLLSDRFSAERPKGSFSTLEIQRTEQGDSAMYLCASSLTTTDKQYFGPGTRLTVT.

The chain has TRBV12-3 or TRBV12-4 and TRBJ2-2, with D perhaps TRBD1 or TRBD2 (5 bases each). This CDR3 has 13 amino acids. The germline V and J ends were trimmed by 6 bases and 13 bases, with 18 bases remaining between them. CDR3 bases: TGTGCCAGCAGCAGACCGGGGCCCCGCGCGCTGTTTTTT. Protein product: CASSRPGPRALFF.

The chain employs TRBV27 and TRBJ2-7, with 9 bases identical to TRBD1. The germline CDR1 and CDR2 sequences are MNHEY and SMNVEV (reference sequence). The V and J ends lost 3 bases and 6 bases, in that order; junction bases with no gene match: 6. The CDR3 spans 14 residues. CDR3 nucleotides: TGTGCCAGCAGTTTTCACGGACAGGGGACCGAGCAGTACTTC. This codes for CASSFHGQGTEQYF.

This chain connects TRBV4-3 to TRBJ1-1, with D perhaps TRBD1 (6 bases). Trimming pared 2 bases from V and 3 bases from J, leaving 10 bases between. The length of the CDR3 is 14 residues. CDR1 is LGHNA and CDR2 is YSLEER in the germline V gene. This CDR3 is CASSQWGQDTEAFF. The CDR3 bases are TGCGCCAGCAGCCAATGGGGGCAAGACACTGAAGCTTTCTTT.

The chain combines TRBV7-2 with TRBJ1-1, with D unclear. The CDR3 runs to 15 residues. The V gene's germline CDR1 is SGHTA and CDR2 FQGNSA. Trimming stripped 5 bases from V and 1 base from J, with 14 bases between. The CDR3 DNA reads as TGTGCCAGCAGCCCAAATCCGGGATGGAACACTGAAGCTTTCTTT. It translates to CASSPNPGWNTEAFF.

This clone was seen a single time. The V call is TRBV10-2, the J call TRBJ1-4; D possibly corresponds to TRBD1 (5 bases). V lost 3 bases to trimming and J lost 8 bases, with 16 bases between them. CDR1 is WSHSY, CDR2 SAAADI, per germline. The CDR3 consists of 15 residues. This chain's CDR3 is CASSEPGAQGEKLFF. In DNA form, the CDR3 reads TGCGCCAGCAGTGAACCCGGGGCCCAAGGGGAAAAACTGTTTTTT.

The genes are TRBV28 and TRBJ1-2; the D is unclear. The CDR3 spans 13 residues. V was cut by 3 bases and J by 5 bases, with 10 bases left in between. From germline, CDR1 is MDHEN and CDR2 SYDVKM. In DNA form, the CDR3 reads TGTGCCAGCAGTTTTGTACAGAGTTATGGCTACACCTTC. Translation: CASSFVQSYGYTF.

This clone was found once. The V gene is TRBV29-1, the J gene TRBJ1-2; 8 bases fit TRBD1. Looked up from germline, CDR1 is SQVTM and CDR2 is ANQGSEA. The J segment lost 2 bases and the V segment lost 7 bases, leaving 6 bases of the junction unmatched. This CDR3 is built from 13 residues. The CDR3 spells CSAGDRRNYGYTF. In DNA, the CDR3 is TGCAGCGCCGGGGACAGGAGAAACTATGGCTACACCTTC.

The chain recombines TRBV6-1 with TRBJ1-2, with 7 bases that match TRBD1. Unmatched junction bases numbered 6, after V lost 1 base and J lost 7 bases. The CDR3 runs to 14 residues. Germline V gene sequence: CDR1 MNHNS, CDR2 SASEGT. The CDR3 here is CASSEVGGVGGYTF. The CDR3, as DNA: TGTGCCAGCAGTGAAGTAGGGGGCGTAGGTGGCTACACCTTC.

The count of this clone is one. This chain joins TRBV9 and TRBJ1-3; no clear D gene. Germline CDR1 is SGDLS and CDR2 is YYNGEE. This CDR3 is 15 amino acids long. V lost 0 bases and J 2 bases, leaving 9 bases between the germline ends. CDR3 protein: CASSVGSGAGNTIYF. The CDR3 DNA is TGTGCCAGCAGCGTAGGGTCGGGTGCTGGAAACACCATATATTTT.

The rearrangement uses TRBV10-3 and TRBJ2-3; D is undetermined. The V end lost 8 bases, the J end lost 2 bases, and 14 bases lay between the germline ends. CDR1 and CDR2 from the germline V gene are ENHRY and SYGVKD. The CDR3 has 14 amino acids. This chain's CDR3 is CAILGHRHTDTQYF. CDR3 nucleotides: TGTGCCATCTTGGGTCACCGACACACAGATACGCAGTATTTT.

This chain uses TRBV6-5 with TRBJ2-2; D gene unclear. The germline V gene encodes CDR1 MNHEY and CDR2 SVGAGI. The V gene lost 6 bases and the J gene lost 7 bases, with 9 bases spanning the gap. The CDR3 spans 12 residues. The CDR3 DNA sequence: TGTGCCAGCAGGGATGGTGACGGGGAGCTGTTTTTT. Translation: CASRDGDGELFF.

The chain links TRBV3-1 (or the pseudogene TRBV3-2) to TRBJ1-5, with unresolved D. Germline lookup yields CDR1 LGHDT and CDR2 YNNKEL (reference sequence). The CDR3 extends over 14 amino acids. The V gene lost 6 bases and the J gene lost 0 bases, with 9 bases spanning the gap. CDR3 region: CASSPGFSNQPQHF. DNA for the CDR3: TGTGCCAGCAGTCCGGGATTTAGCAATCAGCCCCAGCATTTT.

This clone has a single count. The chain links TRBV29-1 to TRBJ2-5, with D possibly TRBD2 on 6 matching bases. Per the germline V gene, CDR1 is SQVTM and CDR2 is ANQGSEA. The CDR3 length is 11 residues. With 8 bases removed from V and 5 bases from J, the gap between germline ends came to 12 bases. This CDR3 reads CSSDGGETQYF. For the CDR3, the DNA is TGCAGCTCTGACGGAGGGGAGACCCAGTACTTC. The full variable domain, completed using reference TRBV29-1 and TRBJ2-5, is SAVISQKPSRDICQRGTSLTIQCQVDSQVTMMFWYRQQPGQSLTLIATANQGSEATYESGFVIDKFPISRPNLTFSTLTVSNMSPEDSSIYLCSSDGGETQYFGPGTRLLVL.

The chain links TRBV25-1 to TRBJ2-7, with 8 bases aligning to TRBD2. CDR1 MGHDK and CDR2 SYGVNS come from the germline V gene. The V and J ends lost 1 base and 2 bases, in that order; junction bases with no gene match: 4. The CDR3 runs 15 residues. The CDR3 bases are TGTGCCAGCAGTGAATTCGGGGGGGCGCCCTACGAGCAGTACTTC. The encoded protein is CASSEFGGAPYEQYF.

V usage is TRBV6-5 and J usage is TRBJ1-2; 7 positions match TRBD1. The CDR3 runs to 14 residues. Unmatched junction bases numbered 6, after V lost 8 bases and J lost 0 bases. Germline V lookup: CDR1 MNHEY, CDR2 SVGAGI. The CDR3 nucleotides are TGTGCCAGCGGACCAGGGGGTACTAACTATGGCTACACCTTC. This codes for CASGPGGTNYGYTF.

The chain employs TRBV15 and TRBJ1-1, with D perhaps TRBD1 (5 bases). Germline CDR1 reads LNHNV; CDR2 reads YYDKDF (reference sequence). This CDR3 comprises 15 residues. V was pared by 0 bases and J by 5 bases, with 13 bases between. The CDR3 region is CATSREEGYTTEAFF. CDR3 nucleotides: TGTGCCACCAGCAGAGAAGAGGGGTATACGACTGAAGCTTTCTTT.